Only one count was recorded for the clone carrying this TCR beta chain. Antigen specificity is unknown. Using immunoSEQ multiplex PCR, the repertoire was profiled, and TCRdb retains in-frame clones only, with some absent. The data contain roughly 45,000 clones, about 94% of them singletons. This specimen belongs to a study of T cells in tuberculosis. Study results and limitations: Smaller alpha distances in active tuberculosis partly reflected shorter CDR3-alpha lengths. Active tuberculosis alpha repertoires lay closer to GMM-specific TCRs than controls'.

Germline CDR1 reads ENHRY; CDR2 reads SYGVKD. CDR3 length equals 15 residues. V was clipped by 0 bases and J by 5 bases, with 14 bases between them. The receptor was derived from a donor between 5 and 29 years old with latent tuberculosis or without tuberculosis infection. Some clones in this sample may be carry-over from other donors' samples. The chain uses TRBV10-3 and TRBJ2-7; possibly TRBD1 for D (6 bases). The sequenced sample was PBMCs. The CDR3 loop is CAISESTRGRDEQYF. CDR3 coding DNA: TGTGCCATCAGTGAGTCGACCAGGGGTCGGGACGAGCAGTACTTC.